The 26 T cell receptor beta chains reported below all come from one sample, sequenced in a study of cytomegalovirus exposure and HLA in healthy donors. Both 60 Vbeta primers and 13 Jbeta primers went into the PCR. Sequencing used immunoSEQ multiplex PCR; TCRdb keeps in-frame clones, though not all of them. Of approximately 100,000 clones in the sample, over 60% are singletons; the top ten hold about a tenth. What was sequenced was PBMCs. The receptor set was obtained from a middle-aged man in good health and CMV-seropositive.

Only a few counts were recorded for this clone. Other DNA sequences of this sample code for an identical CDR3. This rearrangement joins TRBV9 to TRBJ2-3, with 7 nucleotides matching TRBD1. The CDR3 runs to 16 residues. The germline CDR1 and CDR2 sequences are SGDLS and YYNGEE. V trimming: 3 bases; J trimming: 4 bases; junction bases outside the gene matches: 11. The CDR3 bases are TGTGCCAGCAGCGATAGGACAGGCCTGGCAGCAGATACGCAGTATTTT. This sequence encodes CASSDRTGLAADTQYF.

This clone occurred once. CDR3 nucleotides: TGTGCCAGCAGTTCCCCCCCTCTAGCGGGGGGGAGGGATACGCAGTATTTT. Translating it yields CASSSPPLAGGRDTQYF. This chain connects TRBV27 to TRBJ2-3; 12 nucleotides align to TRBD2. This CDR3 has 17 residues. J gave up 6 bases and V 4 bases, and 11 bases lay outside the gene matches. Germline V gives CDR1 MNHEY, CDR2 SMNVEV (reference sequence).

The chain links TRBV5-1 to TRBJ1-2; 10 bases map to TRBD1. From germline, CDR1 is SGHRS and CDR2 YFSETQ. After removal of 3 bases from V and 12 bases from J, the junction contained 11 bases not matched to a gene. This CDR3 is 14 amino acids long. This CDR3 reads CASSYRTGGAHDTF. CDR3 in DNA: TGCGCCAGCAGCTACCGGACAGGGGGGGCACACGACACCTTC. Looking up the rest from reference TRBV5-1 and TRBJ1-2 gives the full variable domain: KAGVTQTPRYLIKTRGQQVTLSCSPISGHRSVSWYQQTPGQGLQFLFEYFSETQRNKGNFPGRFSGRQFSNSRSEMNVSTLELGDSALYLCASSYRTGGAHDTFGSGTRLTVV.

CDR3 DNA sequence: TGTGCCACAGAGGACAGGGGGGAGGTTCGTGGCTACACCTTC. Protein product: CATEDRGEVRGYTF. The rearrangement uses TRBV10-3 and TRBJ1-2, with TRBD1 matching 10 bases. Germline lookup yields CDR1 ENHRY and CDR2 SYGVKD. V gave up 10 bases and J gave up 7 bases; unmatched junction bases: 12. This CDR3 is built from 14 residues.

This clone has only one observation. V gene TRBV27 combines with J gene TRBJ2-3; D is undetermined. There are 14 residues in the CDR3. With 2 bases removed from V and 5 bases from J, the gap between germline ends came to 11 bases. Per germline, CDR1 MNHEY and CDR2 SMNVEV (reference sequence). The CDR3 loop is CASSLISSRDTQYF. The CDR3 coding sequence is TGTGCCAGCAGTTTAATTTCTTCCAGAGATACGCAGTATTTT.

A few counts support this clone. This chain connects TRBV28 to TRBJ1-5, with D maybe TRBD1 (5 bases). Germline V gene lookup returns CDR1 MDHEN and CDR2 SYDVKM. Between the trimmed V and J ends, which lost 4 bases and 2 bases, there was a span of 15 bases. The CDR3 is made up of 16 amino acids. CDR3 amino acids: CASSSFFQGGNQPQHF. Written as DNA, the CDR3 is TGTGCCAGCAGTTCATTCTTCCAAGGGGGCAATCAGCCCCAGCATTTT.

The chain carries TRBV4-1 and TRBJ1-4; a weak D match, TRBD1 (6 bases). Germline CDR1 reads MGHRA; CDR2 reads YSYEKL. V was trimmed by 3 bases and J by 7 bases, leaving 18 bases between them. The CDR3 loop spans 16 amino acids. The CDR3 reads CASSHLALADSEKLFF. The CDR3 DNA reads as TGCGCCAGCAGCCACTTAGCCCTGGCGGACAGTGAAAAACTGTTTTTT.

Only a few counts were recorded for this clone. As DNA, the CDR3 is TGTGCCTGGTCTGGAGGGAACCAGCCCCAGCATTTT. Protein product: CAWSGGNQPQHF. V and J are TRBV30 and TRBJ1-5; no clear D gene. Trimming pared 5 bases from V and 7 bases from J, leaving 12 bases between. Germline loops: CDR1 GTSNPN, CDR2 SVGIG (reference sequence). CDR3 size: 12 residues.

This chain links TRBV6-4 with TRBJ2-1, with a tentative D call TRBD1 (5 bases). CDR3 length equals 15 residues. The ends were cut back, 8 bases at V and 5 bases at J, with 19 bases in the middle. Germline V CDR1 and CDR2: MRHNA, SNTAGT. The CDR3 coding sequence is TGTGCCAGCTCTGGTGGGGCGGACCCCAACAATGAGCAGTTCTTC. Its translation is CASSGGADPNNEQFF.

The CDR3 region has the DNA TGTGCCAGCAGCGACTCGAAAGGGGGGGGCACAGATACGCAGTATTTT. It yields the protein CASSDSKGGGTDTQYF. This chain connects TRBV9 to TRBJ2-3, with a tentative D call TRBD2 (7 bases). V was shortened by 3 bases and J by 1 base, with 15 bases between the two germline ends. CDR3 length: 16 amino acids. Per germline, CDR1 SGDLS and CDR2 YYNGEE. Supplemented by reference TRBV9 and TRBJ2-3, the full variable domain reads DSGVTQTPKHLITATGQRVTLRCSPRSGDLSVYWYQQSLDQGLQFLIQYYNGEERAKGNILERFSAQQFPDLHSELNLSSLELGDSALYFCASSDSKGGGTDTQYFGPGTRLTVL.

V is TRBV2 and J is TRBJ1-6; 7 nucleotides match TRBD1. Trimming cost V 6 bases and J 7 bases; bases outside gene matches: 9. Germline V gene data show CDR1 as SNHLY and CDR2 as FYNNEI. The CDR3 covers 15 residues. The CDR3 protein is CASSPDRVWNSPLHF. The DNA of the CDR3 is TGTGCCAGCAGCCCAGACAGGGTATGGAATTCACCCCTCCACTTT.

The chain is built from TRBV19 and TRBJ2-1, with D possibly matching TRBD1 (7 bases). The CDR3 consists of 14 residues. Per the germline V gene, CDR1 is LNHDA and CDR2 is SQIVND (reference sequence). Deletions cut 7 bases from V and 1 base from J, with 11 bases between. The CDR3 sequence: CASTAGQSYNEQFF. The CDR3 bases are TGTGCCAGTACCGCGGGACAGTCCTACAATGAGCAGTTCTTC.

With regard to this clone: This specimen includes other DNA sequences encoding the same CDR3. The genes are TRBV28 and TRBJ2-7; a possible D gene is TRBD2 (5 bases). The CDR3 has 15 residues. V was shortened by 6 bases and J by 2 bases, with 17 bases between the two germline ends. The germline gives CDR1 MDHEN, CDR2 SYDVKM. Here the CDR3 reads CASSPLRPGTYEQYF. The CDR3 DNA reads as TGTGCCAGCAGCCCCCTGAGGCCGGGAACCTACGAGCAGTACTTC.

This clone has a handful of counts. The chain links TRBV18 to TRBJ2-7; D ambiguous. This CDR3 is built from 14 residues. Trimming pared 3 bases from V and 3 bases from J, leaving 12 bases between. CDR1 KGHSH and CDR2 LQKENI come from the germline V gene. The CDR3 region is CASSPFEVVYEQYF. The CDR3 nucleotides are TGTGCCAGCTCACCGTTCGAGGTAGTCTACGAGCAGTACTTC.

The chain has TRBV9 and TRBJ2-3; D remains unclear. There are 14 residues in the CDR3. Germline lookup yields CDR1 SGDLS and CDR2 YYNGEE. Between the trimmed V and J ends, which lost 0 bases and 0 bases, there was a span of 5 bases. The CDR3 loop reads CASSVGASTDTQYF. DNA for the CDR3: TGTGCCAGCAGCGTAGGGGCTAGCACAGATACGCAGTATTTT.

The chain couples TRBV5-5 to TRBJ2-3; 7 bases agree with TRBD1. V lost 1 base, J lost 3 bases, and 5 bases stayed unmatched. Germline CDR1 SGHKS, CDR2 YYEKEE (reference sequence). This CDR3 comprises 15 residues. CDR3 bases: TGTGCCAGCAGCTTGTCCCCGACAGGGACAGATACGCAGTATTTT. It encodes CASSLSPTGTDTQYF.

This clone came up once. The CDR3 loop is CASSLEGGSPSHEQYF. In nucleotides, the CDR3 is TGTGCCAGCAGCTTAGAAGGGGGCTCCCCTAGCCACGAGCAGTACTTC. The chain joins TRBV7-2 to TRBJ2-7; 7 nucleotides line up with TRBD1. This CDR3 spans 16 amino acids. Germline V gives CDR1 SGHTA, CDR2 FQGNSA. Trimming at V came to 1 base and at J to 5 bases, leaving 11 bases not matched to a gene. Together with reference TRBV7-2 and TRBJ2-7, the CDR3 gives the full variable domain: GAGVSQSPSNKVTEKGKDVELRCDPISGHTALYWYRQSLGQGLEFLIYFQGNSAPDKSGLPSDRFSAERTGGSVSTLTIQRTQQEDSAVYLCASSLEGGSPSHEQYFGPGTRLTVT.

The rearrangement joins TRBV6-5 to TRBJ1-4; D is unclear. Germline assignment: CDR1 MNHEY and CDR2 SVGAGI. This CDR3 has 16 amino acids. Trimming stripped 0 bases from V and 3 bases from J, with 11 bases between. The CDR3 protein is CASSYSRGLSNEKLFF. For the CDR3, the DNA is TGTGCCAGCAGTTACTCAAGAGGGCTGTCTAATGAAAAACTGTTTTTT.

Concerning this clone: The junction differs from germline at one of its ends, possibly a read error. The J gene is TRBJ2-2, the V gene TRBV7-9; the D gene is possibly TRBD1 (6 bases). The CDR3 runs to 15 residues. Germline V lookup: CDR1 SEHNR, CDR2 FQNEAQ (reference sequence). This CDR3 is CASSSRTEDTGELLF. CDR3 coding DNA: TGTGCCAGCAGCTCAAGGACAGAGGACACCGGGGAGCTGTTGTTT.

The chain is built from TRBV6-6 and TRBJ2-7; a weak D match, TRBD1 (5 bases). The CDR3 consists of 13 residues. CDR1 and CDR2 (germline): MNHNY, SVGAGI (reference sequence). V dropped 0 bases and J dropped 2 bases, with 5 bases sitting between them. CDR3: CASSYSDTYEQYF. CDR3 DNA: TGTGCCAGCAGTTACTCGGACACCTACGAGCAGTACTTC.

This chain joins TRBV2 and TRBJ2-2; 8 nucleotides match TRBD1. The junction had 8 bases not matched to a gene; V was cut back by 4 bases and J by 4 bases. The CDR3 covers 16 residues. Germline CDR1 reads SNHLY; CDR2 reads FYNNEI. The CDR3, as DNA: TGTGCCAGCAGTGGCAGGGGGCGAATAATCACCGGGGAGCTGTTTTTT. This sequence encodes CASSGRGRIITGELFF.

The chain combines TRBV7-8 with TRBJ2-2, with TRBD1 matching 10 bases. From germline, CDR1 is SGHVS and CDR2 FQNEAQ. V was clipped by 0 bases and J by 6 bases; unmatched bases: 10. This CDR3 has 18 amino acids. The CDR3 reads CASSLAGEYGTGAGELFF. As DNA, the CDR3 is TGTGCCAGCAGCTTAGCGGGGGAATACGGGACAGGGGCCGGGGAGCTGTTTTTT. Based on the CDR3 plus reference TRBV7-8 and TRBJ2-2, the full variable domain is GAGVSQSPRYKVAKRGQDVALRCDPISGHVSLFWYQQALGQGPEFLTYFQNEAQLDKSGLPSDRFFAERPEGSVSTLKIQRTQQEDSAVYLCASSLAGEYGTGAGELFFGEGSRLTVL.

This chain joins TRBV29-1 and TRBJ2-7, with 9 bases identical to TRBD1. CDR1 is SQVTM, CDR2 ANQGSEA, per germline. V trimming: 7 bases; J trimming: 7 bases; junction bases outside the gene matches: 11. The CDR3 is made up of 13 amino acids. CDR3 amino acids: CSAWTGESLEQYF. The CDR3 region has the DNA TGCAGCGCTTGGACAGGGGAATCGTTGGAGCAGTACTTC.

This chain connects TRBV5-1 to TRBJ2-7, with a weak D call TRBD2 (5 bases). This CDR3 comprises 12 residues. Germline CDR1 reads SGHRS; CDR2 reads YFSETQ. Trimming pared 2 bases from V and 6 bases from J, leaving 9 bases between. The CDR3 sequence: CASSFRESEQYF. CDR3 coding DNA: TGCGCCAGCAGCTTTCGGGAAAGCGAGCAGTACTTC.

The chain employs TRBV28 and TRBJ1-4; D is uncertain. The germline gives CDR1 MDHEN, CDR2 SYDVKM. With 1 base removed from V and 5 bases from J, the gap between germline ends came to 11 bases. The CDR3 sequence is 15 residues long. CDR3 sequence reads: CASSLSAGSNEKLFF. CDR3 bases: TGTGCCAGCAGTTTATCGGCAGGCTCCAATGAAAAACTGTTTTTT. Using reference TRBV28 and TRBJ1-4 for the parts outside the CDR3, the full variable domain is DVKVTQSSRYLVKRTGEKVFLECVQDMDHENMFWYRQDPGLGLRLIYFSYDVKMKEKGDIPEGYSVSREKKERFSLILESASTNQTSMYLCASSLSAGSNEKLFFGSGTQLSVL.

The chain carries TRBV9 and TRBJ1-1; D possibly corresponds to TRBD1 (5 bases). Germline-derived CDR1 and CDR2 are SGDLS and YYNGEE. V lost 4 bases and J lost 3, with 10 bases in between. The CDR3 loop spans 13 amino acids. The CDR3 is CASSRGGYTEAFF. The CDR3 DNA follows: TGTGCCAGCAGCCGGGGGGGGTACACTGAAGCTTTCTTT.